The rows below give T cell receptor beta chains drawn from one sample of a study of blood T cell repertoires in COVID-19. Clones were sequenced by immunoSEQ multiplex PCR, and TCRdb holds only the in-frame ones, with some missing. The table lists 350,000 to 450,000 clones, around 87% of them singletons. The specimen was PBMCs or T cells enriched from blood (not recorded which). These receptors all stem from a man aged 35 to 55 in a cohort exposed to, infected with or recovered from COVID-19 (not recorded which). The CDR3 runs from the conserved cysteine through the conserved F or W.

J	V	CDR3
TRBJ1-5	TRBV28	CASRDTAALSNQPQHF
TRBJ1-2	TRBV27	CASSTTPGQGLLIYGYTF
TRBJ2-1	TRBV3-1/TRBV3-2	CASSHMTLAGAYNEQFF
TRBJ1-5	TRBV18	CASSTTGLGNQPQHF
TRBJ1-1	TRBV7-6	CASSLRTGSTEAFF
TRBJ1-4	TRBV30	CAWSVQGPTNEKLFF
TRBJ2-2	TRBV7-6	CASSWRDPRGTGELFF
TRBJ2-2	TRBV3-1/TRBV3-2	CASSQDRDSWLFF
TRBJ2-7	TRBV6-5	CASRDRGYEQYF
TRBJ2-7	TRBV27	CASSFVVAGKSYEQYF
TRBJ1-3	TRBV6-2/TRBV6-3	CASSYDRGSRNTIYF
TRBJ2-5	TRBV7-2	CASSLATGGLPETQYF
TRBJ2-7	TRBV29-1	CSVEGQGIPYEQYF
TRBJ1-1	TRBV29-1	CSDPAFDRDRDTEAFF
TRBJ2-7	TRBV7-2	CASSLVGSGRAGLNEQYF